The present T cell receptor (beta chain) was sequenced within a study of blood T cell repertoires in COVID-19. Study overall: Donors in the United States, Italy and Spain gave samples during acute or convalescent COVID-19. Nucleic acid was either cDNA or gDNA, and it came from T cells, B-cell-depleted T cells, or PBMCs.

Authors' analysis steps: Nucleated cell number was recorded as an estimate derived from reference gene primer amplification. Libraries were prepared by immunoSEQ multiplex PCR; TCRdb keeps only in-frame clonotypes and omits some of them. Clone size and the V and J calls come from that table; the DNA yielded D and trimming. The sample shows hundreds of thousands of clones, roughly 84% of them seen only once. This clone has only one observation. The same CDR3 also results from other DNA sequences found in this sample. The TCR originated in a man aged 25 to 40 with active or convalescent COVID-19. The sequenced sample consisted of peripheral blood.

In nucleotides, the CDR3 is TGTGCCAGCTCACCGGGGCTCAAGGAGACCCAGTACTTC. Translated, it gives CASSPGLKETQYF. The chain links TRBV18 to TRBJ2-5; D possibly corresponds to TRBD1 (5 bases). CDR1 is KGHSH and CDR2 is LQKENI in the germline V gene. The CDR3 contains 13 residues. Trimming cost V 3 bases and J 5 bases, with 10 bases left between them.